Included here is one T cell receptor beta chain sequence, with context. Its antigen is not known. Losses at the gene ends were 3 bases for V and 1 base for J; bases not matched to a gene: 2. This CDR3 spans 15 amino acids. Germline V gene data show CDR1 as SEHNR and CDR2 as FQNEAQ (reference sequence). CDR3 regions of TCR beta were amplified from RNA transcripts. Second-round multiplex PCR came after first-round RT-PCR with HTBI primers. TCRdb re-called the multiplex PCR reads with MiXCR, one entry per CDR3 protein. The repertoire includes around 40,000 distinct CDR3 sequences, approximately 52% of them detected once, and roughly 18% sits in the top ten. This sample stems from a study of Graves' ophthalmopathy and Graves' hyperthyroidism. Study-wide points: Appearing in blood as well were most expanded thyroid clonotypes above 0.001 frequency.

This clonotype was obtained from an adult man with Graves' ophthalmopathy. The chain employs TRBV7-9 and TRBJ1-1; 10 bases line up with TRBD1. The sequencing sample was made of peripheral blood. The CDR3 loop is CASSLTGGGNTEAFF. CDR3 bases: TGTGCCAGCAGCTTGACAGGGGGCGGGAACACTGAAGCTTTCTTT.